Listed below are T cell receptor beta chains from one sample, sequenced in a study of cytomegalovirus exposure and HLA in healthy donors. Clones were read by immunoSEQ multiplex PCR, and TCRdb kept only the in-frame ones, dropping some. Its table lists fewer than 85,000 clones. Sequencing was performed on PBMCs. The receptors come from a man aged 25 to 45 in good health and CMV-seronegative. CDR3s include the opening cysteine and the closing phenylalanine or tryptophan. Each record gives: V gene, D gene, J gene, CDR3 protein. D genes are given only for firm matches.

V gene: TRBV6-4; D gene: NA; J gene: TRBJ1-6; CDR3 protein: CASSDGQGSNSPLHF
V gene: TRBV7-9; D gene: TRBD2; J gene: TRBJ2-1; CDR3 protein: CASSRLAGGGNEQFF
V gene: TRBV4-2; D gene: NA; J gene: TRBJ2-7; CDR3 protein: CASSQGDRDFNSYEQYF
V gene: TRBV27; D gene: TRBD1; J gene: TRBJ1-4; CDR3 protein: CASRYRGEEKLFF
V gene: TRBV11-2; D gene: TRBD1; J gene: TRBJ1-2; CDR3 protein: CASSFTAGTGDYGYTF
V gene: TRBV11-1; D gene: TRBD1; J gene: TRBJ1-1; CDR3 protein: CASRFDRGENTEAFF
V gene: TRBV2; D gene: NA; J gene: TRBJ1-5; CDR3 protein: CASARDYSNQPQHF
V gene: TRBV14; D gene: TRBD2; J gene: TRBJ2-3; CDR3 protein: CASSRMTSGTIADTQYF
V gene: TRBV6-5; D gene: TRBD2; J gene: TRBJ2-3; CDR3 protein: CASSQTSGRTDTQYF
V gene: TRBV19; D gene: NA; J gene: NA; CDR3 protein: CASSGGGGPYEQYF
V gene: TRBV2; D gene: NA; J gene: TRBJ1-1; CDR3 protein: CASSQGGWTEAFF
V gene: TRBV4-2; D gene: TRBD2; J gene: TRBJ2-3; CDR3 protein: CASSLLAGGADTQYF
V gene: TRBV18; D gene: TRBD1; J gene: TRBJ2-6; CDR3 protein: CASSPWTGDKVLTF
V gene: TRBV19; D gene: TRBD2; J gene: TRBJ2-5; CDR3 protein: CASSRLAGETQYF
V gene: TRBV6-5; D gene: NA; J gene: TRBJ2-5; CDR3 protein: CASRTGREEQYF
V gene: TRBV6-1; D gene: NA; J gene: TRBJ1-1; CDR3 protein: CASSGPQAEVMNTEAFF
V gene: TRBV5-1; D gene: TRBD1; J gene: TRBJ1-1; CDR3 protein: CASSSAGQSTFF
V gene: TRBV5-4; D gene: TRBD1; J gene: TRBJ2-3; CDR3 protein: CASSRGDRGRSDTQYF
V gene: TRBV20-1; D gene: TRBD1; J gene: TRBJ2-5; CDR3 protein: CSAYRGETQYF
V gene: TRBV12-5; D gene: NA; J gene: TRBJ2-1; CDR3 protein: CASAGLTYNEQFF
V gene: TRBV19; D gene: NA; J gene: TRBJ1-1; CDR3 protein: CASSIGSAGKIEAFF
V gene: TRBV4-1; D gene: TRBD1; J gene: TRBJ1-2; CDR3 protein: CASSPRGANYGYTF
V gene: TRBV18; D gene: TRBD1; J gene: TRBJ2-4; CDR3 protein: CASSTGTGGANIQYF
V gene: TRBV5-6; D gene: TRBD1; J gene: TRBJ2-3; CDR3 protein: CASSSDRFSTDTQYF
V gene: TRBV5-1; D gene: TRBD1; J gene: TRBJ1-2; CDR3 protein: CASSLGGGGISYVGYTF
V gene: TRBV25-1; D gene: TRBD1; J gene: TRBJ2-1; CDR3 protein: CASSTTQGPSWDEQFF
V gene: TRBV5-1; D gene: TRBD1; J gene: TRBJ2-5; CDR3 protein: CASSLSDRRTGETQYF
V gene: TRBV10-3; D gene: TRBD2; J gene: TRBJ2-7; CDR3 protein: CATRLAEPYEQYF
V gene: TRBV9; D gene: NA; J gene: TRBJ1-2; CDR3 protein: CASSVTGASKGYTF
V gene: TRBV29-1; D gene: TRBD1; J gene: TRBJ2-7; CDR3 protein: CSVRQGSSYEQYF
V gene: TRBV6-6; D gene: NA; J gene: TRBJ1-2; CDR3 protein: CASSYALAGVEGYTF
V gene: TRBV19; D gene: TRBD1; J gene: TRBJ2-1; CDR3 protein: CASSIVDRVGEQFF
V gene: TRBV7-9; D gene: TRBD1; J gene: TRBJ1-4; CDR3 protein: CASSPDRPNEKLFF
V gene: TRBV7-8; D gene: NA; J gene: TRBJ2-4; CDR3 protein: CASSWFLGPPIRERKNIQYF
V gene: TRBV6-5; D gene: NA; J gene: TRBJ2-7; CDR3 protein: CASSPGGNYEQYF
V gene: TRBV7-8; D gene: NA; J gene: TRBJ1-6; CDR3 protein: CASSFPSRADNSPLHF
V gene: TRBV11-2; D gene: TRBD2; J gene: TRBJ2-1; CDR3 protein: CASSVGGSGSIYNEQFF
V gene: TRBV4-3; D gene: NA; J gene: TRBJ1-4; CDR3 protein: CASSQDWRGGEKLFF
V gene: TRBV5-6; D gene: NA; J gene: TRBJ1-5; CDR3 protein: CASSSQGGGNQPQHF
V gene: TRBV20-1; D gene: NA; J gene: TRBJ1-3; CDR3 protein: CSASGMYTIYF
V gene: TRBV5-1; D gene: NA; J gene: TRBJ2-4; CDR3 protein: CASSLGTALINIQYF
V gene: TRBV29-1; D gene: TRBD1; J gene: TRBJ1-2; CDR3 protein: CSVSGTGGNGGYTF
V gene: TRBV4-2; D gene: NA; J gene: TRBJ2-2; CDR3 protein: CASSQESDGELFF
V gene: TRBV7-6; D gene: TRBD1; J gene: TRBJ2-2; CDR3 protein: CASSLFGTGGPTGELFF
V gene: TRBV4-2; D gene: TRBD1; J gene: TRBJ1-4; CDR3 protein: CASSQDPWAQGNEKLFF